The text below deals with one TCR beta chain. As yet, its antigen is unknown. The sample belongs to a study of human T cells and chemical hapten exposure. Findings and caveats of the study: As patch test score rose, PT1 expanded TCR counts tended to rise as well. TCRs above 1 in 1000 frequency stayed constant with DPC sensitization.

For the library, individual cDNA molecules each received unique molecular identifiers. Via MiXCR, TCRdb re-called the RACE reads, giving one row per CDR3 protein. The sample contains tens of thousands of distinct CDR3 sequences, 8% to 10% of which appear only once. The sample's time point: pre-sensitization, week 0. This sample's treatment: therapeutic diphenylcyclopropenone sensitization with weekly scalp DPC. Drawing of blood took place ahead of applying each patch test. Germline CDR1 and CDR2: SGHRS and YFSETQ. Trimming removed 0 bases from V and 0 bases from J, with 10 bases in between. The CDR3 has 16 amino acids.

The material sequenced was whole blood, taken in connection with sensitization to the hapten diphenylcyclopropenone (DPC). V and J are TRBV5-1 and TRBJ1-3; D remains ambiguous. This receptor was identified in a woman in her forties with alopecia areata. Some clones in this sample may be carry-over from other donors' samples. CDR3: CASSLAPGTSGNTIYF. CDR3 DNA: TGCGCCAGCAGCTTGGCCCCAGGTACCTCTGGAAACACCATATATTTT.